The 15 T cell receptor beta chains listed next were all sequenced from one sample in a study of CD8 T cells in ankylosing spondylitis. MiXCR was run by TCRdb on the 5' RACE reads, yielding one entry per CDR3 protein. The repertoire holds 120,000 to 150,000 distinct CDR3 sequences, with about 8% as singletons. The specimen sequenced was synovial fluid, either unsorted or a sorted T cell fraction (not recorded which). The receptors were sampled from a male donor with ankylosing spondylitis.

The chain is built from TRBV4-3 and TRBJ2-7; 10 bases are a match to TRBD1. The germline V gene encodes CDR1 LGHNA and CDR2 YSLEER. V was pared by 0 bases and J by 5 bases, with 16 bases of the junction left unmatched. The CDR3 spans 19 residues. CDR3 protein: CASSQDFGGRDRGRNEQYF. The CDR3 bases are TGCGCCAGCAGCCAAGATTTTGGGGGCCGGGACAGGGGTAGGAACGAGCAGTACTTC.

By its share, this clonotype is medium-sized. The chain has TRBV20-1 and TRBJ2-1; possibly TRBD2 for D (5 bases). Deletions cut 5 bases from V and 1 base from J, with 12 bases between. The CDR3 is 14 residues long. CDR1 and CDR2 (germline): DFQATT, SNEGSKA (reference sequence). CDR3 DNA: TGCAGTGCTTCTCGGGATATGTCCTACAATGAGCAGTTCTTC. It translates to CSASRDMSYNEQFF.

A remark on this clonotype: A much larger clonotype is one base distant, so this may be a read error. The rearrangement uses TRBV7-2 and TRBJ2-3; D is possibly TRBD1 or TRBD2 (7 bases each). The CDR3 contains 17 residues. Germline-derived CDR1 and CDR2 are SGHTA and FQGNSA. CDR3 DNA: TGTGCCATCAGCTCCCCGCTGGGGAGGGGGCTTGCAGATACGCAGTATTTT. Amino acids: CAISSPLGRGLADTQYF.

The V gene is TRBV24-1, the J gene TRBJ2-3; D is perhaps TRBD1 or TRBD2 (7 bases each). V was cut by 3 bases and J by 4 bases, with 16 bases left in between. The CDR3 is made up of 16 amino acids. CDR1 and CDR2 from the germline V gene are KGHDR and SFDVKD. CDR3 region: CATSDQTRGGADTQYF. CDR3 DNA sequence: TGTGCCACCAGTGATCAGACCAGGGGGGGCGCAGATACGCAGTATTTT.

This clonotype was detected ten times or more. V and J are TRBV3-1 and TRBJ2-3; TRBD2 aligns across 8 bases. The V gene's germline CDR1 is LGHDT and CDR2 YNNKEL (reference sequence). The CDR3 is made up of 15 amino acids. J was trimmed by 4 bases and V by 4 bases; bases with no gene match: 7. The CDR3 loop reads CASSRPGLDSDTQYF. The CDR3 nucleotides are TGTGCCAGCAGCCGTCCGGGACTAGATTCAGATACGCAGTATTTT.

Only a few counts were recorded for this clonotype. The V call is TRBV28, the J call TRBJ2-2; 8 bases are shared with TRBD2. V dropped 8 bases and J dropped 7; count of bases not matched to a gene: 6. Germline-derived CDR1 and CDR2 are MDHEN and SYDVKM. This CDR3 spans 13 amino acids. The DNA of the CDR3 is TGTGCCAGCCAGTGGCGGGAGGACGGGGAGCTGTTTTTT. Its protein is CASQWREDGELFF.

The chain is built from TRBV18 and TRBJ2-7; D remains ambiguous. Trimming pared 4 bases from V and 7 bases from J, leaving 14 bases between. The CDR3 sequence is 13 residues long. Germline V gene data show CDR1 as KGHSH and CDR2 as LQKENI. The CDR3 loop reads CASSLPDGLEQYF. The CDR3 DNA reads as TGTGCCAGCTCACTACCGGACGGGTTAGAGCAGTACTTC. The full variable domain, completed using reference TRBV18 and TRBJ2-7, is NAGVMQNPRHLVRRRGQEARLRCSPMKGHSHVYWYRQLPEEGLKFMVYLQKENIIDESGMPKERFSAEFPKEGPSILRIQQVVRGDSAAYFCASSLPDGLEQYFGPGTRLTVT.

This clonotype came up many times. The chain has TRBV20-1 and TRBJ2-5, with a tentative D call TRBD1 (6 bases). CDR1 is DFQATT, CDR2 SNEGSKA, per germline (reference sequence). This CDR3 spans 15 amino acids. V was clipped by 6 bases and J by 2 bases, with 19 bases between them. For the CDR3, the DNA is TGCAGTGCCAAAAACTCCAGGGGCCTGCAAGAGACCCAGTACTTC. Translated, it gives CSAKNSRGLQETQYF.

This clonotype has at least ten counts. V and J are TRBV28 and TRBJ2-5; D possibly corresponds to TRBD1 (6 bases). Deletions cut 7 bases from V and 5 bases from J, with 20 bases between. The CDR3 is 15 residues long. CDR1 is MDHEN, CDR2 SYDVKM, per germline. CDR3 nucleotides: TGTGCCAGCAAACAACAGGGTAGCCCCATGGAGACCCAGTACTTC. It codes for CASKQQGSPMETQYF.

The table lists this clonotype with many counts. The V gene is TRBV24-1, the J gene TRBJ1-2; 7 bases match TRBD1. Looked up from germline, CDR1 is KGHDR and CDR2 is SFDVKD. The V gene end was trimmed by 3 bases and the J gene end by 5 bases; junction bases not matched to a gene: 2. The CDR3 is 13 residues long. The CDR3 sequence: CATSDLTGYGYTF. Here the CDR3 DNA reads TGTGCCACCAGTGATCTGACAGGGTATGGCTACACCTTC.

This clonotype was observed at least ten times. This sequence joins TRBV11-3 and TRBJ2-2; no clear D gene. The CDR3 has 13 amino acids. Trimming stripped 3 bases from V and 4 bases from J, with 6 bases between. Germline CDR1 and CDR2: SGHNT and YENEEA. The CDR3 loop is CASSFDPTGELFF. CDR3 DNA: TGTGCCAGCAGCTTTGACCCCACCGGGGAGCTGTTTTTT.

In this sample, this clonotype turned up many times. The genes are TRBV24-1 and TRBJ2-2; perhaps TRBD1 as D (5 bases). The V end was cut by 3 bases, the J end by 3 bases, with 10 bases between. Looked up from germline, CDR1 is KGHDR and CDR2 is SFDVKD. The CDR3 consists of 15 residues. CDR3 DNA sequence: TGTGCCACCAGTGATCAAGGCAGGGACACCGGGGAGCTGTTTTTT. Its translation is CATSDQGRDTGELFF.

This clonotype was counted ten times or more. This chain's CDR3 is CSVVQGSGETQYF. In DNA form, the CDR3 reads TGCAGCGTTGTACAGGGGAGCGGCGAGACCCAGTACTTC. V gene TRBV29-1 combines with J gene TRBJ2-5, with 7 bases aligning to TRBD1. Germline CDR1 is SQVTM and CDR2 is ANQGSEA. Trimming cost V 4 bases and J 5 bases; bases outside gene matches: 7. The CDR3 is made up of 13 amino acids.

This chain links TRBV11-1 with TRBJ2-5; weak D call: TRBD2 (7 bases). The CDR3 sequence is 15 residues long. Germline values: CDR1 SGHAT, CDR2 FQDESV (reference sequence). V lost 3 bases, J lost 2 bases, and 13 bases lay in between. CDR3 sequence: CASSLGAGAQETQYF. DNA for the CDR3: TGTGCCAGCAGCTTGGGGGCGGGGGCACAAGAGACCCAGTACTTC.

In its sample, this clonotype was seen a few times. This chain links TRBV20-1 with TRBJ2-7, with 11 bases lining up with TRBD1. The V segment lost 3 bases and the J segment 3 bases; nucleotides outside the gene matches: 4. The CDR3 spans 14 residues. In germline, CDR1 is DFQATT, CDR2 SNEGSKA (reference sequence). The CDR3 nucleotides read TGCAGTGCTAGGGCCGGGACAGGGGGCTACGAGCAGTACTTC. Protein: CSARAGTGGYEQYF.